These 27 T cell receptor beta chains were sequenced from one sample in a study of blood T cell repertoires in COVID-19. Using immunoSEQ multiplex PCR, the repertoire was profiled, and TCRdb retains in-frame clones only, with some absent. The sample has 140,000 or so clones, about four fifths seen once. The sample comprised peripheral blood. The receptors originated from a human donor in a cohort sampled during active COVID-19.

V is TRBV2 and J is TRBJ2-1, with TRBD2 matching over 11 bases. J gave up 4 bases and V 4 bases, and 3 bases lay outside the gene matches. This CDR3 region has 15 residues. Looked up from germline, CDR1 is SNHLY and CDR2 is FYNNEI. The CDR3 DNA reads TGTGCCAGCAGTGGGCCTAGCGGGGGGTACAATGAGCAGTTCTTC. It yields the protein CASSGPSGGYNEQFF.

This clone turned up a few times. This chain uses TRBV29-1 with TRBJ2-7; a possible D gene is TRBD1 (6 bases). CDR1 and CDR2 from the germline V gene are SQVTM and ANQGSEA. The CDR3 covers 12 residues. The V and J ends lost 3 bases and 5 bases respectively, with 11 bases between them. The CDR3 here is CSVDTGTDEQYF. CDR3 sequence (DNA): TGCAGCGTTGACACAGGGACCGACGAGCAGTACTTC.

The V gene is TRBV9, the J gene TRBJ2-1; tentatively, D is TRBD2 (6 bases). The CDR3 spans 16 residues. Trimming took 3 bases from V and 0 from J, leaving 13 bases between them. CDR1 SGDLS and CDR2 YYNGEE come from the germline V gene. CDR3 nucleotides: TGTGCCAGCAGCGCACGAGCGGGCAGCTCCTACAATGAGCAGTTCTTC. It yields the protein CASSARAGSSYNEQFF.

CDR3 DNA: TGTGCCAGCAAGGGCGGGGACTCTGGGGCCAACGTCCTGACTTTC. This sequence encodes CASKGGDSGANVLTF. The rearrangement joins TRBV28 to TRBJ2-6; D is possibly TRBD2 (6 bases). This CDR3 contains 15 residues. V was cut by 7 bases and J by 0 bases, with 10 bases left in between. Germline V gene lookup returns CDR1 MDHEN and CDR2 SYDVKM.

In this sample, this clone turned up once. The genes are TRBV6-1 and TRBJ1-5, with 7 bases fitting TRBD1. The CDR3 length is 15 residues. Germline V lookup: CDR1 MNHNS, CDR2 SASEGT. V lost 0 bases and J lost 6; bases outside the gene matches: 5. CDR3 region: CASSEAKGASQPQHF. The DNA for the CDR3 is TGTGCCAGCAGTGAAGCAAAGGGGGCGAGTCAGCCCCAGCATTTT.

The V call is TRBV2, the J call TRBJ2-1; 7 nucleotides align to TRBD2. Trimming took 5 bases from V and 5 from J; bases not matched to a gene: 6. Germline CDR1 and CDR2: SNHLY and FYNNEI. The CDR3 length is 14 residues. CDR3 DNA: TGTGCCAGCAGTATCCGGGGAGGGAACAATGAGCAGTTCTTC. It yields the protein CASSIRGGNNEQFF.

The gene calls are TRBV6-2 or TRBV6-3 and TRBJ1-6, with D possibly being TRBD1 (6 bases). Trimming left V 2 bases short and J 6 bases short, with 11 bases between. The CDR3 consists of 15 residues. CDR1 MNHEY and CDR2 SVGEGT come from the germline V gene. CDR3 amino acids: CASSYQQGRNSPLHF. The CDR3 bases are TGTGCCAGCAGTTACCAACAGGGACGTAATTCACCCCTCCACTTT.

The V call is TRBV4-2, the J call TRBJ1-5; 8 bases are a match to TRBD1. Germline V gene lookup returns CDR1 LGHNA and CDR2 YNFKEQ. There are 16 residues in the CDR3. The V gene end was trimmed by 0 bases and the J gene end by 1 base; junction bases not matched to a gene: 2. CDR3 nucleotide sequence: TGTGCCAGCAGCCAAGACCGGACAGGGAGCAATCAGCCCCAGCATTTT. Protein: CASSQDRTGSNQPQHF.

The CDR3 region is CASSGPGLAGTDTQYF. The DNA for the CDR3 is TGTGCCAGCAGCGGCCCGGGACTAGCAGGCACAGATACGCAGTATTTT. V usage is TRBV5-4 and J usage is TRBJ2-3; 9 bases fit TRBD2. CDR3 size: 16 residues. Germline loops: CDR1 SGHNT, CDR2 YYREEE (reference sequence). The trim removed 4 bases at V and 1 base at J, leaving 7 bases unmatched.

This chain uses TRBV5-1 with TRBJ2-5, with D tentatively TRBD2 (5 bases). The germline gives CDR1 SGHRS, CDR2 YFSETQ. CDR3 size: 16 residues. The V gene lost 5 bases and the J gene lost 1 base, with 18 bases spanning the gap. The CDR3 is CASRHSGQVLQETQYF. Written as DNA, the CDR3 is TGCGCCAGCAGGCACAGCGGCCAGGTACTCCAAGAGACCCAGTACTTC.

The DNA for the CDR3 is TGTGCCAGCAGCTTGAGGTTAAACACCGGGGAGCTGTTTTTT. Translation: CASSLRLNTGELFF. The chain recombines TRBV7-9 with TRBJ2-2; no definite D call. The germline V and J ends were trimmed by 3 bases and 2 bases, with 7 bases remaining between them. This CDR3 has 14 amino acids. Germline lookup yields CDR1 SEHNR and CDR2 FQNEAQ (reference sequence).

The chain has TRBV14 and TRBJ2-1, with 10 bases fitting TRBD2. Germline V gene sequence: CDR1 SGHDN, CDR2 FVKESK. With V trimmed by 5 bases and J by 4 bases, 11 bases remained unmatched. This CDR3 is 17 amino acids long. CDR3 in DNA: TGTGCCAGCAGCGACCACCTTCTAGCGGGAGTGTACAATGAGCAGTTCTTC. Translating it yields CASSDHLLAGVYNEQFF.

This chain uses TRBV9 with TRBJ2-2, with 7 nucleotides matching TRBD2. Per germline, CDR1 SGDLS and CDR2 YYNGEE. V lost 3 bases, J lost 9 bases, and 8 bases stayed unmatched. The CDR3 extends over 14 amino acids. CDR3 in DNA: TGTGCCAGCAGCGACCGGGGGGTGTCCAGGGAGCTGTTTTTT. The encoded protein is CASSDRGVSRELFF.

This chain links TRBV28 with TRBJ1-2, with 11 bases that match TRBD1. The CDR3 totals 14 residues. Trimming at V came to 6 bases and at J to 7 bases, leaving 7 bases not matched to a gene. Germline CDR1 reads MDHEN; CDR2 reads SYDVKM. CDR3 sequence (DNA): TGTGCCAGCAGGCCTGGACAGGGGGCCCCTGGCTACACCTTC. Encoded protein: CASRPGQGAPGYTF.

The V and J genes are TRBV27 and TRBJ2-5; 12 nucleotides match TRBD2. Germline V gene data show CDR1 as MNHEY and CDR2 as SMNVEV (reference sequence). J was trimmed by 5 bases and V by 3 bases; bases with no gene match: 4. The CDR3 is 15 residues long. CDR3 amino acids: CASSFLAGGRETQYF. The DNA for the CDR3 is TGTGCCAGCAGTTTCCTAGCGGGGGGGCGTGAGACCCAGTACTTC.

The table lists this clone with a count of one. The chain employs TRBV9 and TRBJ2-7; 7 bases line up with TRBD1. The length of the CDR3 is 13 residues. Per germline, CDR1 SGDLS and CDR2 YYNGEE. J lost 7 bases, V lost 0 bases, and 4 bases had no gene match. This CDR3 reads CASSVEARGEQYF. CDR3 DNA: TGTGCCAGCAGCGTAGAGGCCAGGGGGGAGCAGTACTTC.

In this sample, this clone turned up once. The CDR3 region is CASSPRDHYGYTF. The CDR3 DNA reads as TGTGCCAGCAGTCCCAGGGATCACTATGGCTACACCTTC. The chain has TRBV27 and TRBJ1-2, with D maybe TRBD1 (5 bases). CDR1 MNHEY and CDR2 SMNVEV come from the germline V gene (reference sequence). CDR3 length equals 13 residues. V was clipped by 5 bases and J by 3 bases, with 10 bases between them.

V gene TRBV5-6 combines with J gene TRBJ2-5, with D perhaps matching TRBD2 (7 bases). CDR3 size: 14 residues. Trimming pared 5 bases from V and 4 bases from J, leaving 15 bases between. Germline lookup yields CDR1 SGHDT and CDR2 YYEEEE. The DNA for the CDR3 is TGTGCCAGCAGAACAGGGACTAACCGAGAGACCCAGTACTTC. It is translated as CASRTGTNRETQYF.

The chain combines TRBV5-8 with TRBJ1-5, with TRBD1 identical over 9 bases. The CDR3 consists of 16 residues. CDR1 and CDR2 from the germline V gene are SGHTS and YDEGEE. V gave up 4 bases and J gave up 3 bases; unmatched junction bases: 8. The CDR3 bases are TGTGCCAGCAGCCCAACCGGGACAGGGTACAATCAGCCCCAGCATTTT. It is translated as CASSPTGTGYNQPQHF.

The gene calls are TRBV7-9 and TRBJ2-3; D gene uncertain. Deletions cut 11 bases from V and 6 bases from J, with 9 bases between. Germline CDR1 SEHNR, CDR2 FQNEAQ (reference sequence). This CDR3 is 10 amino acids long. Here the CDR3 reads CAPPGDTQYF. CDR3 nucleotide sequence: TGTGCCCCACCCGGGGATACGCAGTATTTT.

This chain connects TRBV5-1 to TRBJ1-2, with D possibly matching TRBD1 (6 bases). There are 14 residues in the CDR3. V dropped 0 bases and J dropped 4 bases, with 10 bases sitting between them. CDR1 and CDR2 from the germline V gene are SGHRS and YFSETQ. The CDR3 nucleotides read TGCGCCAGCAGCTTGGGGCAGGGGAGCTATGGCTACACCTTC. Protein: CASSLGQGSYGYTF.

This clone has a handful of counts. The chain recombines TRBV6-1 with TRBJ1-2; no clear D gene. The germline CDR1 and CDR2 sequences are MNHNS and SASEGT. The CDR3 runs 11 residues. V lost 1 base, J lost 5 bases, and 2 bases lay in between. The DNA for the CDR3 is TGTGCCAGCAGTGAAGTATATGGCTACACCTTC. Translation gives CASSEVYGYTF.

The chain employs TRBV19 and TRBJ2-3; 7 nucleotides line up with TRBD1. Trimming at V came to 4 bases and at J to 6 bases, leaving 7 bases not matched to a gene. Germline CDR1 is LNHDA and CDR2 is SQIVND (reference sequence). There are 14 residues in the CDR3. The CDR3 is CASSTRGLEDTQYF. The CDR3 DNA reads TGTGCCAGTAGTACAAGGGGGCTAGAGGATACGCAGTATTTT.

This clone was counted once. The V call is TRBV18, the J call TRBJ2-1, with TRBD2 matching over 9 bases. The trim removed 6 bases at V and 7 bases at J, leaving 10 bases unmatched. The CDR3 has 15 amino acids. Germline V CDR1 and CDR2: KGHSH, LQKENI. This CDR3 is CASSYASGEANEQFF. CDR3 nucleotide sequence: TGTGCCAGCTCGTATGCTAGCGGGGAGGCGAATGAGCAGTTCTTC.

The sample holds one count of this clone. The rearrangement joins TRBV5-6 to TRBJ2-2, with 11 bases aligning to TRBD2. Germline CDR1 and CDR2: SGHDT and YYEEEE. The junction had 3 bases not matched to a gene; V was cut back by 4 bases and J by 1 base. This CDR3 comprises 16 residues. The CDR3 DNA follows: TGTGCCAGCAGCATGACTAGCGGGGAGAACACCGGGGAGCTGTTTTTT. It encodes CASSMTSGENTGELFF.

This sequence joins TRBV5-4 and TRBJ2-1, with 9 bases identical to TRBD2. The junction had 7 bases not matched to a gene; V was cut back by 4 bases and J by 2 bases. The CDR3 extends over 16 amino acids. Looked up from germline, CDR1 is SGHNT and CDR2 is YYREEE (reference sequence). The CDR3 is CASSHVTSGPYNEQFF. In DNA, the CDR3 is TGTGCCAGCAGCCACGTGACTAGCGGTCCCTACAATGAGCAGTTCTTC. Full variable domain (rest looked up from reference TRBV5-4 and TRBJ2-1): ETGVTQSPTHLIKTRGQQVTLRCSSQSGHNTVSWYQQALGQGPQFIFQYYREEENGRGNFPPRFSGLQFPNYSSELNVNALELDDSALYLCASSHVTSGPYNEQFFGPGTRLTVL.

The V gene is TRBV7-9, the J gene TRBJ1-1; 7 nucleotides match TRBD1. CDR3 length: 16 residues. The V and J ends lost 5 bases and 1 base, in that order; junction bases with no gene match: 10. Germline V lookup: CDR1 SEHNR, CDR2 FQNEAQ (reference sequence). CDR3 protein: CASSHPRGSQNTEAFF. The CDR3 bases are TGTGCCAGCAGCCACCCCAGGGGGTCGCAGAACACTGAAGCTTTCTTT.